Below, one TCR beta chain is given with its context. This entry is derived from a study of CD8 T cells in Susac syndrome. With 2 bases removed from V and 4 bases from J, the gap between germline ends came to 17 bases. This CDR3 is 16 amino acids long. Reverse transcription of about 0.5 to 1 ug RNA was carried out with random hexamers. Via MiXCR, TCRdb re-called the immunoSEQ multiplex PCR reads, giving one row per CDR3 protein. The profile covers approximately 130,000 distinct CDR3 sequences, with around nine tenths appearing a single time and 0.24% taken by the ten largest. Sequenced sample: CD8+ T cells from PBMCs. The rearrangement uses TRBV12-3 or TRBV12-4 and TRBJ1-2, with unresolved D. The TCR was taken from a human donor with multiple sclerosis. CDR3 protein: CASSLSGPLNLYGYTF. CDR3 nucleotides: TGTGCCAGCAGTTTATCCGGGCCTCTGAATCTCTATGGCTACACCTTC.